The next 27 T cell receptor beta chains were all read from a single sample in a study of T-cell reconstitution after alpha-beta-depleted transplantation in children. For TCRbeta, the library was prepared with unique molecular identifiers. TCRdb called the PCR reads again in MiXCR, with one record for every CDR3 protein. The table lists 600,000 to 800,000 distinct CDR3 sequences, roughly 14% of them singletons. The sequences come from PBMCs, collected before TCRalphabeta/CD19-depleted stem cell transplant. The source is a girl aged 2-10 years with congenital amegakaryocytic thrombocytopenia, due to receive a stem cell transplant.

Ten or more counts support this clonotype. The chain has TRBV20-1 and TRBJ2-3; 8 nucleotides align to TRBD2. Trimming cost V 6 bases and J 4 bases; bases outside gene matches: 9. Germline V gene lookup returns CDR1 DFQATT and CDR2 SNEGSKA (reference sequence). The CDR3 contains 14 residues. CDR3 residues: CSAEVAGLPDTQYF. The CDR3 DNA follows: TGCAGTGCGGAAGTAGCGGGACTCCCAGATACGCAGTATTTT.

The V call is TRBV5-1, the J call TRBJ2-1; D is uncertain. V was cut by 0 bases and J by 1 base, with 14 bases left in between. Germline V gene data show CDR1 as SGHRS and CDR2 as YFSETQ. This CDR3 has 17 amino acids. CDR3 loop: CASSLVPAVGSYNEQFF. Written as DNA, the CDR3 is TGCGCCAGCAGCTTGGTTCCAGCCGTTGGATCCTACAATGAGCAGTTCTTC.

About this clonotype itself: Possible read error: a much larger clone is one base away. The conserved phenylalanine or tryptophan normally closing the CDR3 is absent here, so this likely arose from a read error. This chain connects TRBV10-3 to TRBJ2-1, with 8 bases matching TRBD2. The CDR3 covers 14 residues. Looked up from germline, CDR1 is ENHRY and CDR2 is SYGVKD. Trimming took 5 bases from V and 3 from J; bases not matched to a gene: 3. The CDR3 loop reads CAISRAGDYNEQFS. In DNA form, the CDR3 reads TGTGCCATCAGTCGAGCGGGAGACTACAATGAGCAGTTCTCC.

The rearrangement joins TRBV7-6 to TRBJ2-7, with TRBD2 matching 14 bases. J lost 3 bases, V lost 3 bases, and 7 bases had no gene match. The CDR3 totals 17 residues. Looked up from germline, CDR1 is SGHVS and CDR2 is FNYEAQ. CDR3 region: CASSFSLGLAGVYEQYF. As DNA, the CDR3 is TGTGCCAGCAGCTTCTCCCTGGGACTAGCGGGAGTCTACGAGCAGTACTTC.

A few counts support this clonotype. V and J are TRBV20-1 and TRBJ2-3; D is unclear. Germline V lookup: CDR1 DFQATT, CDR2 SNEGSKA (reference sequence). The CDR3 runs to 11 residues. Between the trimmed V and J ends, which lost 1 base and 7 bases, there was a span of 6 bases. The CDR3 reads CSARVQNTQYF. The CDR3 nucleotides are TGCAGTGCTAGAGTACAGAATACGCAGTATTTT.

This clonotype has more than one count but fewer than ten. The V and J genes are TRBV29-1 and TRBJ1-1; no reliable D call. The CDR3 contains 13 residues. The germline V gene encodes CDR1 SQVTM and CDR2 ANQGSEA. The CDR3 bases are TGCGGGGTGGCGGGCAGCGTGAACACTGAAGCTTTCTTT. Protein product: CGVAGSVNTEAFF.

The table lists this clonotype with many counts. The chain joins TRBV28 to TRBJ2-1; 8 positions agree with TRBD2. The CDR3 is 13 amino acids. From germline, CDR1 is MDHEN and CDR2 SYDVKM. The V segment lost 10 bases and the J segment 4 bases; nucleotides outside the gene matches: 6. DNA for the CDR3: TGTGCCATCACGGGGGGGGATTACAATGAGCAGTTCTTC. Protein product: CAITGGDYNEQFF.

This clonotype was counted at least ten times. This sequence joins TRBV20-1 and TRBJ1-6; no clear D. The CDR3 is 14 residues long. The germline V and J ends were trimmed by 3 bases and 9 bases, with 15 bases remaining between them. Looked up from germline, CDR1 is DFQATT and CDR2 is SNEGSKA (reference sequence). The CDR3 region has the DNA TGCAGTGCTAGCATAGGATACGTCAGTTCACCCCTCCACTTT. Its translation is CSASIGYVSSPLHF.

This rearrangement joins TRBV20-1 to TRBJ2-2; the match to TRBD2 covers 12 bases. V was pared by 4 bases and J by 3 bases, with 6 bases of the junction left unmatched. The CDR3 covers 16 residues. The V gene's germline CDR1 is DFQATT and CDR2 SNEGSKA (reference sequence). The CDR3 is CSATPSGRAHTGELFF. The CDR3 DNA reads as TGCAGTGCTACCCCTAGCGGGAGGGCCCACACCGGGGAGCTGTTTTTT.

This clonotype was seen a handful of times. The chain links TRBV20-1 to TRBJ2-7; 9 nucleotides line up with TRBD2. Unmatched junction bases numbered 9, after V lost 1 base and J lost 2 bases. Per the germline V gene, CDR1 is DFQATT and CDR2 is SNEGSKA (reference sequence). The CDR3 consists of 16 residues. The CDR3 DNA reads as TGCAGTGCTAGAGCTAGGACTAGCGAGTTCACCTACGAGCAGTACTTC. Protein sequence: CSARARTSEFTYEQYF.

This sequence joins TRBV29-1 and TRBJ2-7; D unclear. The ends were cut back, 6 bases at V and 0 bases at J, with 9 bases in the middle. This CDR3 is built from 12 residues. Germline lookup yields CDR1 SQVTM and CDR2 ANQGSEA. In DNA form, the CDR3 reads TGCAGCGTCCTTTGGGACTCCTACGAGCAGTACTTC. This gives the protein CSVLWDSYEQYF.

This clonotype has just a few counts. This chain connects TRBV12-3 or TRBV12-4 to TRBJ2-3; 10 bases fit TRBD2. The CDR3 is made up of 17 amino acids. The ends lost 5 bases at V and 3 bases at J; junction bases unmatched: 11. In DNA form, the CDR3 reads TGTGCCAGCAGTCCCTTAGCGGGAGGCCCGGGGACAGATACGCAGTATTTT. It yields the protein CASSPLAGGPGTDTQYF.

Comment on this clonotype: Just one base apart from a much larger clone, this may be a read error. This sequence joins TRBV29-1 and TRBJ2-2; maybe TRBD2 (5 bases). The CDR3 is 11 residues long. CDR1 is SQVTM and CDR2 is ANQGSEA in the germline V gene. The chain's CDR3 is CSVEEAGKLFF. The CDR3 nucleotides read TGCAGCGTTGAAGAGGCCGGGAAGCTGTTTTTT.

Many counts were recorded for this clonotype. The chain is built from TRBV15 and TRBJ2-3; 7 nucleotides align to TRBD2. Germline V gives CDR1 LNHNV, CDR2 YYDKDF (reference sequence). Trimming took 2 bases from V and 2 from J; bases not matched to a gene: 13. The CDR3 sequence is 18 residues long. The chain's CDR3 is CATSRRPQRGSLTDTQYF. The CDR3 nucleotides read TGTGCCACCAGCAGAAGACCCCAGCGGGGCTCCCTCACAGATACGCAGTATTTT.

V gene TRBV15 combines with J gene TRBJ1-1; D remains ambiguous. The germline CDR1 and CDR2 sequences are LNHNV and YYDKDF (reference sequence). V was shortened by 0 bases and J by 7 bases, with 12 bases between the two germline ends. CDR3 size: 14 residues. CDR3 region: CATSRDLLADEAFF. Written as DNA, the CDR3 is TGTGCCACCAGCAGAGATCTTTTGGCGGATGAAGCTTTCTTT.

The rearrangement uses TRBV5-1 and TRBJ2-5, with unresolved D. CDR1 and CDR2 (germline): SGHRS, YFSETQ. V was cut by 0 bases and J by 9 bases, with 12 bases left in between. The CDR3 runs 13 residues. The CDR3 loop reads CASSLGQQQSQYF. In DNA form, the CDR3 reads TGCGCCAGCAGCTTGGGGCAGCAGCAATCCCAGTACTTC.

This clonotype was observed at least ten times. The chain carries TRBV20-1 and TRBJ2-1; TRBD2 might be the D (6 bases). The V end was cut by 6 bases, the J end by 10 bases, with 16 bases between. Looked up from germline, CDR1 is DFQATT and CDR2 is SNEGSKA (reference sequence). The CDR3 contains 12 residues. CDR3 coding DNA: TGCAGTGCCCCGACTAGAATCGGCGAGCAGTTCTTC. Translated, it gives CSAPTRIGEQFF.

Ten or more counts support this clonotype. V is TRBV5-1 and J is TRBJ1-1; D remains ambiguous. This CDR3 has 13 amino acids. V was shortened by 0 bases and J by 3 bases, with 6 bases between the two germline ends. Germline CDR1 reads SGHRS; CDR2 reads YFSETQ. Here the CDR3 reads CASSLVEDTEAFF. CDR3 bases: TGCGCCAGCAGCTTGGTGGAGGACACTGAAGCTTTCTTT.

This rearrangement joins TRBV7-6 to TRBJ2-5; 7 bases align to TRBD2. The CDR3 spans 16 residues. V shed 1 base, J shed 4 bases, and the junction held 9 bases outside the gene matches. The V gene's germline CDR1 is SGHVS and CDR2 FNYEAQ. This CDR3 reads CASSLEVRERGETQYF. Written as DNA, the CDR3 is TGTGCCAGCAGCTTAGAGGTGCGGGAGCGGGGAGAGACCCAGTACTTC.

Only a few counts were recorded for this clonotype. The genes are TRBV6-1 and TRBJ1-1; D unclear. Looked up from germline, CDR1 is MNHNS and CDR2 is SASEGT. Trimming shortened V by 7 bases and J by 2 bases, and 14 bases separated the two germline ends. CDR3 length equals 14 residues. This CDR3 is CASKTAVRNTEAFF. CDR3 bases: TGTGCCAGCAAAACAGCCGTTCGTAACACTGAAGCTTTCTTT.

This clonotype was recorded at least ten times. The chain couples TRBV7-2 to TRBJ2-3; 13 nucleotides agree with TRBD2. There are 16 residues in the CDR3. J was trimmed by 7 bases and V by 4 bases; bases with no gene match: 8. Per germline, CDR1 SGHTA and CDR2 FQGNSA. This CDR3 reads CASSSELAGGAHTQYF. The CDR3 DNA reads as TGTGCCAGCAGCTCGGAACTAGCGGGAGGGGCGCATACGCAGTATTTT. Filled out from reference TRBV7-2 and TRBJ2-3, the complete variable domain reads GAGVSQSPSNKVTEKGKDVELRCDPISGHTALYWYRQSLGQGLEFLIYFQGNSAPDKSGLPSDRFSAERTGGSVSTLTIQRTQQEDSAVYLCASSSELAGGAHTQYFGPGTRLTVL.

There are a few counts of this clonotype. The chain couples TRBV20-1 to TRBJ2-5; maybe TRBD1 (5 bases). The CDR3 has 13 amino acids. The V end lost 6 bases, the J end lost 0 bases, and 11 bases lay between the germline ends. Germline V CDR1 and CDR2: DFQATT, SNEGSKA (reference sequence). This CDR3 reads CSALTANQETQYF. In DNA, the CDR3 is TGCAGTGCCTTGACAGCGAACCAAGAGACCCAGTACTTC.

This clonotype was detected a few times. The rearrangement uses TRBV5-1 and TRBJ2-6; D is uncertain. The germline V and J ends were trimmed by 4 bases and 4 bases, with 15 bases remaining between them. The CDR3 has 16 amino acids. CDR1 is SGHRS, CDR2 YFSETQ, per germline. The CDR3 DNA is TGCGCCAGCAGCGGGGTAAGGTCAGAAGGGGCCAACGTCCTGACTTTC. Protein sequence: CASSGVRSEGANVLTF.

This clonotype was counted a few times. The CDR3 region is CASSHGTSGSYNEQFF. In DNA form, the CDR3 reads TGTGCCAGCAGCCACGGGACTAGCGGATCTTACAATGAGCAGTTCTTC. V usage is TRBV13 and J usage is TRBJ2-1; 11 nucleotides line up with TRBD2. CDR1 and CDR2 (germline): PRHDT, FYEKMQ (reference sequence). Germline trimming cut 5 bases from V and 4 bases from J; bases unmatched to any gene: 7. This CDR3 has 16 amino acids.

This clonotype occurred a few times. The chain couples TRBV7-2 to TRBJ2-4; the match to TRBD2 covers 12 bases. Germline values: CDR1 SGHTA, CDR2 FQGNSA. The CDR3 is 17 amino acids. Trimming removed 5 bases from V and 7 bases from J; junction bases left unmatched: 12. The CDR3, as DNA: TGTGCCAGCAGCGTCAGAGCTAGCGGGAGGGCCGGGAACATTCAGTACTTC. Protein product: CASSVRASGRAGNIQYF. The variable domain in full, with the rest retrieved from reference TRBV7-2 and TRBJ2-4, is GAGVSQSPSNKVTEKGKDVELRCDPISGHTALYWYRQSLGQGLEFLIYFQGNSAPDKSGLPSDRFSAERTGGSVSTLTIQRTQQEDSAVYLCASSVRASGRAGNIQYFGAGTRLSVL.

This clonotype was recorded at least ten times. The chain joins TRBV29-1 to TRBJ2-7; 8 nucleotides line up with TRBD2. The ends lost 4 bases at V and 1 base at J; junction bases unmatched: 3. The CDR3 is 13 residues long. CDR1 and CDR2 from the germline V gene are SQVTM and ANQGSEA. In nucleotides, the CDR3 is TGCAGCGTTGGTAGCGGGATTTCCTACGAGCAGTACTTC. This gives the protein CSVGSGISYEQYF.

Many counts were recorded for this clonotype. This sequence joins TRBV20-1 and TRBJ2-1; unclear D gene. Germline CDR1 is DFQATT and CDR2 is SNEGSKA (reference sequence). The CDR3 has 13 amino acids. V lost 6 bases to trimming and J lost 2 bases, with 11 bases between them. Written as DNA, the CDR3 is TGCAGTGCCGACCGGCCCCCCTACAATGAGCAGTTCTTC. This encodes CSADRPPYNEQFF.